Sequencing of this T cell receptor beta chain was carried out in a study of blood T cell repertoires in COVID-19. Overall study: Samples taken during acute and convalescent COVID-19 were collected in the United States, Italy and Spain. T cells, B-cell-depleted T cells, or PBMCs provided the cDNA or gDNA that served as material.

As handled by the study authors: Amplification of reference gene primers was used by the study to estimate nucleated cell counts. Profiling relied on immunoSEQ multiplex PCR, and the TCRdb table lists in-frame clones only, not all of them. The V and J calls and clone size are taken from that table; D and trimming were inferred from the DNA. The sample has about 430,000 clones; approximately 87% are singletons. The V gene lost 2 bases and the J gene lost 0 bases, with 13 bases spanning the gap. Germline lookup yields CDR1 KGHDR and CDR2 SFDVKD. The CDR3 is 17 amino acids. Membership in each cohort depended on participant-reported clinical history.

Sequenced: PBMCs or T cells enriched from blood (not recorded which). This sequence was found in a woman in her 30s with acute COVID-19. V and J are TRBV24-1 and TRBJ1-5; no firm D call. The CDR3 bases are TGTGCCACCAGTGATTCTGGAAGGACTGATAGCAATCAGCCCCAGCATTTT. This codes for CATSDSGRTDSNQPQHF.